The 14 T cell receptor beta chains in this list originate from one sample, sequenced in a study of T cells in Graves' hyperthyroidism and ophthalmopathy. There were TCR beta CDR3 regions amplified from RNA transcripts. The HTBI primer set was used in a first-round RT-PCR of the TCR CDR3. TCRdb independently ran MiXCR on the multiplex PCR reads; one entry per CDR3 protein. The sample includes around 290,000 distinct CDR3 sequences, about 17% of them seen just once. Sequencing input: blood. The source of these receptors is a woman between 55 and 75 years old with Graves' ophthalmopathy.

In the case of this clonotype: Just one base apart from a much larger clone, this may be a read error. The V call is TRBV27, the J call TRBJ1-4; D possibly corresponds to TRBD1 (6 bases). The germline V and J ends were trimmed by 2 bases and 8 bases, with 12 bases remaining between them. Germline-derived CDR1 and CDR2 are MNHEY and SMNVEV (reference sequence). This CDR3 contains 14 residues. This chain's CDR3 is CASSLILDSEKLFF. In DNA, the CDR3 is TGTGCCAGCAGTTTAATCCTGGACAGCGAAAAACTGTTTTTT. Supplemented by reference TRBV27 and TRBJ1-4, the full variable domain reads EAQVTQNPRYLITVTGKKLTVTCSQNMNHEYMSWYRQDPGLGLRQIYYSMNVEVTDKGDVPEGYKVSRKEKRNFPLILESPSPNQTSLYFCASSLILDSEKLFFGSGTQLSVL.

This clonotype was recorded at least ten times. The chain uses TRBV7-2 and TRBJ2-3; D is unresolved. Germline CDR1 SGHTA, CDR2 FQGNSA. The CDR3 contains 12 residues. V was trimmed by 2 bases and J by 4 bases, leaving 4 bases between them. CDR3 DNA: TGTGCCAGCAGCTTAATCGCAGATACGCAGTATTTT. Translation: CASSLIADTQYF.

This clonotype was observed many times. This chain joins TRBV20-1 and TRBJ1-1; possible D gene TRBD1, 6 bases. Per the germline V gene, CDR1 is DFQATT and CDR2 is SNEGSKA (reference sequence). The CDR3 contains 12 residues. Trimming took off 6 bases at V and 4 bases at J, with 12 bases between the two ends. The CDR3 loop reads CSAEDSPTEAFF. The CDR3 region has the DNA TGCAGTGCGGAGGACAGCCCCACTGAAGCTTTCTTT.

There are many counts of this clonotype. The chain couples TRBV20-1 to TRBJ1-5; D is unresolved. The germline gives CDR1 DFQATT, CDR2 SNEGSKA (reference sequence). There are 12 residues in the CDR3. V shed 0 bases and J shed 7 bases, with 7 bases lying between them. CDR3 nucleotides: TGCAGTGCTAGAGATACGGAACAGCCCCAGCATTTT. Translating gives CSARDTEQPQHF.

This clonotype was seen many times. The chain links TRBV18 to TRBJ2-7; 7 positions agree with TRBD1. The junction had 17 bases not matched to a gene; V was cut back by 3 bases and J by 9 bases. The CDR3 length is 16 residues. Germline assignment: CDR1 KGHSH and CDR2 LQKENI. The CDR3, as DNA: TGTGCCAGCTCACCGACAGGGTCCGGTGAACTACGAGGGCAGTACTTC. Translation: CASSPTGSGELRGQYF.

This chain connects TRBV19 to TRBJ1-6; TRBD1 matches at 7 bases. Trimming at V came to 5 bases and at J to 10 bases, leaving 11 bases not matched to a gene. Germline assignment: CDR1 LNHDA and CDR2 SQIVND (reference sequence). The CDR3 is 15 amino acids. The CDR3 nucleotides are TGTGCCAGTAGTGGGACCGGGACAGTAGGCTCACCCCTCCACTTT. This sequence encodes CASSGTGTVGSPLHF.

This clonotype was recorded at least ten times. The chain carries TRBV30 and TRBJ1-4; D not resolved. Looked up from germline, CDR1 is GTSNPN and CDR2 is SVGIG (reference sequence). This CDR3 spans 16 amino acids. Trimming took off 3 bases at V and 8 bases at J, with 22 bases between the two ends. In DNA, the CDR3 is TGTGCCTGGAGCTCCGAAGGAACCTCACGCGGGGAAAAACTGTTTTTT. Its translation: CAWSSEGTSRGEKLFF.

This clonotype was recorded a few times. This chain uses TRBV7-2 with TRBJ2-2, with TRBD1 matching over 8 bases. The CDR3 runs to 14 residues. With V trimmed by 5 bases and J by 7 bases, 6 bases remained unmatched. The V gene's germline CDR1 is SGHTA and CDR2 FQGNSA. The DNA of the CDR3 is TGTGCCAGCAGCCCCAGGGGGCCGGGCGGGGAGCTGTTTTTT. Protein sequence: CASSPRGPGGELFF.

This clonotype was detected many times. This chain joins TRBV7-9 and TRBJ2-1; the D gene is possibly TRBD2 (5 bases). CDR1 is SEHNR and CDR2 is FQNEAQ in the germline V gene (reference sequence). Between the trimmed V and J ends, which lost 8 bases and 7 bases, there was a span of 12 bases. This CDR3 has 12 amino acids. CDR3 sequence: CASEGSRNEQFF. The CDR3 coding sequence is TGTGCCAGCGAAGGGAGTCGGAATGAGCAGTTCTTC.

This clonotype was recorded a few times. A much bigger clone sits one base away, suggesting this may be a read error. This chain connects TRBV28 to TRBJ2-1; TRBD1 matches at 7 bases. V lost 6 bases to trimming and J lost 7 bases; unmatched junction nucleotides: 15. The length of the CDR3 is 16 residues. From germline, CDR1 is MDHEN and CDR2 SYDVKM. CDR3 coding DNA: TGTGCCAGCAGCGGAGGCCGGGACAGCGAAGGGAATGAGCAGTTCTTC. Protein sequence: CASSGGRDSEGNEQFF.

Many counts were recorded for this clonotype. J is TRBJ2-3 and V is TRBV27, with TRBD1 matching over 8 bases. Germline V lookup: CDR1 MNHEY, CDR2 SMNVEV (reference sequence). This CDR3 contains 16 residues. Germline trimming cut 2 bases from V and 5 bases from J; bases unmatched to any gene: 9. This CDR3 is CASSLTGGIYGDTQYF. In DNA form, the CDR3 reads TGTGCCAGCAGTTTAACAGGGGGTATTTATGGAGATACGCAGTATTTT.

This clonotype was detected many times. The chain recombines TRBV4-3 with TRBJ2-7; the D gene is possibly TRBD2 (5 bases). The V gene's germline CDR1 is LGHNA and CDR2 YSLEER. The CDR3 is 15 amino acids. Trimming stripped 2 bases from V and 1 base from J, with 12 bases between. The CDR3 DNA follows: TGCGCCAGCAGCCAAATCCATGGGAGTTCCTACGAGCAGTACTTC. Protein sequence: CASSQIHGSSYEQYF.

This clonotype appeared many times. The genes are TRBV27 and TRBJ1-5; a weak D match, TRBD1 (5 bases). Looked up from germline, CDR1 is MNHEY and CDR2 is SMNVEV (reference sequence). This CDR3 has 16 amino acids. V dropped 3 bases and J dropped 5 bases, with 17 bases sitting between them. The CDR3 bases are TGTGCCAGCAGTTTCCTACCAATCGGGGCTGATCAGCCCCAGCATTTT. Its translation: CASSFLPIGADQPQHF.

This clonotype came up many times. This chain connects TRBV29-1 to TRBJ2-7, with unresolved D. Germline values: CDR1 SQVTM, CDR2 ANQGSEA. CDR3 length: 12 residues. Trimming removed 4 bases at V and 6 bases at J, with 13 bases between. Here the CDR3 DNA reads TGCAGCGTTGGACTGACCACTGCCGAGCAGTACTTC. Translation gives CSVGLTTAEQYF.